Listed here are 6 T cell receptor beta chains from one sample, sequenced in a study of beta chain features in type 1 diabetes. Expressed TCRB transcripts were sequenced, since all the RNA that had been isolated was reverse transcribed. Sequencing used immunoSEQ multiplex PCR; TCRdb keeps in-frame clones, though not all of them. The sample carries around 160,000 clones, roughly 48% recorded once. The sequencing sample was made of Tregs from blood. The receptor source for this set is a man aged 18-30 years in good health.

The V gene is TRBV7-9, the J gene TRBJ2-3; tentatively, D is TRBD2 (7 bases). Germline CDR1 is SEHNR and CDR2 is FQNEAQ (reference sequence). This CDR3 is built from 16 residues. V lost 5 bases to trimming and J lost 3 bases, with 18 bases between them. The CDR3 is CASSLQTGLGTDTQYF. In nucleotides, the CDR3 is TGTGCCAGCAGCCTCCAGACAGGACTAGGTACAGATACGCAGTATTTT.

A note on this clone: One end of the junction is discordant with germline, which a read error may explain. This chain connects TRBV9 to TRBJ2-2; 15 bases align to TRBD2. The CDR3 totals 15 residues. The V gene's germline CDR1 is SGDLS and CDR2 YYNGEE. CDR3 bases: TGCGGTAGGGGACTAGCGGGGGGCTACACCGGGGAGCTGTTTTTT. Translating it yields CGRGLAGGYTGELFF.

This clone was recorded only once. This chain joins TRBV5-1 and TRBJ1-2; maybe TRBD1 (6 bases). Trimming shortened V by 0 bases and J by 8 bases, and 8 bases separated the two germline ends. Germline CDR1 SGHRS, CDR2 YFSETQ. CDR3 length: 12 amino acids. CDR3: CASSLDRDGYTF. In DNA form, the CDR3 reads TGCGCCAGCAGCTTGGACAGGGACGGCTACACCTTC.

The J gene is TRBJ2-7, the V gene TRBV7-9; TRBD2 might be the D (5 bases). Germline-derived CDR1 and CDR2 are SEHNR and FQNEAQ (reference sequence). This CDR3 has 14 amino acids. Trimming took 7 bases from V and 0 from J, leaving 13 bases between them. The CDR3 spells CASMLGGYSYEQYF. The CDR3 DNA reads as TGTGCCAGCATGTTAGGCGGGTACTCCTACGAGCAGTACTTC.

V gene TRBV7-2 combines with J gene TRBJ2-1; 7 bases map to TRBD1. Trimming at V came to 2 bases and at J to 5 bases, leaving 6 bases not matched to a gene. CDR1 and CDR2 (germline): SGHTA, FQGNSA. The CDR3 contains 15 residues. For the CDR3, the DNA is TGTGCCAGCAGCTTAACCCGGGACAGCCACAATGAGCAGTTCTTC. Protein product: CASSLTRDSHNEQFF.

This clone has a handful of counts. CDR3 sequence reads: CASSYRGTDWQAFF. The CDR3 DNA is TGTGCCAGCAGTTATCGAGGAACGGACTGGCAAGCTTTCTTT. The chain joins TRBV6-6 to TRBJ1-1; D is undetermined. This CDR3 is 14 amino acids long. The V and J ends lost 3 bases and 9 bases respectively, with 17 bases between them. Germline loops: CDR1 MNHNY, CDR2 SVGAGI (reference sequence).